This TCR beta chain was identified in a study of cytomegalovirus exposure and HLA in healthy donors (dated by TCRdb to the late 2010s). A note on the overall study: According to an earlier analysis of a few hundred of the donors, some 170 million T cells yielded 120 million or so unique TCR beta sequences and 276 Gb of sequence data. About 320 gigabases of sequencing data and tens of millions of unique TCR sequences were included in an early release covering about 700 HLA-typed donors. The study was designed to test whether signatures of past pathogen exposure could be identified by cataloging public T cell receptors. The study combined high-throughput TCR immunosequencing, statistical association of individual TCRs with disease status, and machine learning to predict cytomegalovirus infection status. An earlier analysis of 587 of the donors used high-throughput TCR beta sequencing to judge whether each TCR beta V gene segment behaved as functional or pseudogenic. Typing coverage differed by locus: A, B, C, DRB1 and DQB1 were typed in about 629-640 donors, DQA1 in about 500, DPA1 in 600 to 610, and DPB1 in just under 490. The later analysis used no new phenotypic data to find candidate immune exposures, relying instead on TCR beta sequences and their occurrence across donors. Genome-wide SNP genotypes for about 60% of the roughly 700 donors were used in a later genetic analysis, which treated that subset as a discovery cohort. Donor age, sex, ethnicity and CMV serostatus were compiled together with the repertoire data. In a later analysis, previously published TCR beta repertoires from 500 to 750 donors were re-analyzed and high-resolution HLA genotyping was added so that TCR occurrence patterns could be studied. Every discovery cohort repertoire had been produced on one sequencing platform. Class I and class II HLA loci were covered by the typing at four-digit resolution. Of the 398 genotyped donors, 65% to 90% fell in the genetic ancestry cluster associated with self-reported Caucasian donors. Along with the roughly 670-subject first cohort, a separate validation cohort of 120 different subjects was used. On average, over 200,000 unique TCR beta nucleotide sequences were sequenced per donor among about 400 genotyped donors of the cohort, with roughly 18% of those sequences being non-productive. Using immunosequencing, the study profiled T cell repertoires from 500 to 800 subjects and related those repertoires to cytomegalovirus serostatus. A handful of DR-DQ haplotypes were handled as single units for association and clustering because linkage in the cohort was strong. Study-wide findings and limitations: A later analysis found that most CMV-associated TCR beta chains appeared HLA-restricted, with HLA associations seemingly driven largely by CMV exposure. An earlier analysis of some 560 of the donors showed that most TCR beta V segments appeared in productive rearrangements either about 87% or about 30% of the time, which broadly matched IMGT annotations. The only immune exposure information available for the cohort was CMV serostatus. Correlated functional status among segregating V segments might be attributable to linkage disequilibrium, but an unknown experimental factor could not be ruled out. Because HLA typing was missing for some donors at each locus, association tests included only the typed subset. A further reported finding was that TCR beta sequences accurately predicted the HLA-A and HLA-B alleles for most subjects in the first cohort. While some public TCRs were present in many individuals, most TCR sequences turned up only very rarely across donors. The study listed 150 to 200 TCR beta chains as associated with cytomegalovirus. The sequencing pipeline was judged likely to have produced a cluster of highly shared sequence variants as a technical artifact. Over 15 rarely observed V segments, including chromosome 9 orphons, were excluded from the earlier analysis of a few hundred of the donors because counts were too low. The classifier was reported to diagnose cytomegalovirus status with high specificity and sensitivity in both the original cohort and the validation cohort. Some IMGT-functional V segments, including TRBV6-2 and TRBV6-3, could not be distinguished by the 87-base-pair reads and were therefore excluded. In a later analysis, the rate of TCR association differed among HLA loci, with DRB1 alleles having the most associated TCRs and HLA-C alleles having the fewest. Specific HLA alleles were associated with 18,000 or so TCR beta sequences at a false discovery rate of 0.05 in a later analysis. A later genetic analysis reported fewer N-insertions in productive TCRs among donors in an Asian-associated ancestry cluster than the 666-donor mean. According to the authors, the approach could potentially be generalized to other disease states and immunological phenotypes. The presence/absence analyses assumed that sequencing depth was roughly uniform across donors, and that assumption may not be true. Compared with equally common non-associated chains, HLA-associated TCR beta chains in a later analysis were more clonally expanded and had lower generation probabilities. This cohort had only TCR beta chains sequenced, and the lack of alpha or paired-chain data limited which features could be detected. Assigning TCR associations to individual alleles was difficult when HLA alleles, especially DR and DQ, strongly co-occurred. In a later analysis, several top co-occurrence clusters were reported to appear linked to parvovirus B19, influenza, CMV and Epstein-Barr virus. In vitro tests confirmed that a few of the cytomegalovirus-associated TCR beta chains recognize cytomegalovirus antigens. An association between a missense DCLRE1C variant and V-gene and J-gene trimming of TCR beta chains was found in a later genetic analysis and replicated in an independent cohort.

The library was prepared using the immunoSEQ multiplex PCR assay. A mixture of 60 forward primers for TCR Vbeta segments and 13 reverse primers for TCR Jbeta segments was used in the multiplex PCR. The CDR3 region of rearranged TCR beta genes was amplified from genomic DNA by a multiplex PCR assay. The Illumina HiSeq System was used to sequence the amplified TCR beta libraries as 87-base-pair reads. The authors processed their data as follows. A later analysis counted approximately 74 million unique TCR beta chains across the 666 repertoires, and some 11 million of these chains were shared by at least two donors. Raw reads were error-corrected and collapsed into unique sequences with a nearest-neighbor algorithm that merged closely related sequences to remove PCR and sequencing errors. CDR3 sequences were aligned to IMGT reference sequences to assign V, D and J gene segments. Each retained sequence needed at least a six-nucleotide match to both a V gene segment and a J gene segment. Rearrangements were classified as productive when the CDR3 lacked stop codons and remained in frame with V and J, and all other rearrangements were classified as non-productive. Following IMGT convention, CDR3 was defined as the stretch from the second conserved V-encoded cysteine up to the conserved J-encoded phenylalanine. The earlier analysis of some 550 of the donors excluded any sequence lacking an unambiguous match to a single V gene segment. An earlier analysis of 500 to 700 of the donors classified V segments as functional when productive rearrangements were above 56.7% and as segregating when the standard deviation between donors was above 5%. A statistical classification framework was built to diagnose cytomegalovirus status from the catalog of TCR beta chain sequences. In a later analysis, TCR nucleotide sequences were compared against IMGT/GENE-DB human TR gene sequences so that V and J genes could be assigned. Using the TCRdist pipeline, a later analysis assigned CDR3 sequences along with most-parsimonious VDJ recombination scenarios. A later analysis defined each TCR beta chain by its CDR3 amino acid sequence plus V-gene family, and excluded reads lacking a unique V-gene family. A later analysis removed several hundred highly shared, low-generation-probability nucleotide sequences to deal with suspected cross-contamination and a sequencing artifact. For each public chain, a later analysis derived a clonal expansion index from normalized ranks of inferred template counts within each repertoire. Generation probabilities in a later analysis came from a VDJ recombination model fitted to out-of-frame rearrangements, and those results were checked against IGoR. Hypergeometric tests were used in a later analysis to score TCR-TCR, TCR-HLA and TCR-CMV co-occurrence, with a repertoire-size bias correction applied to the TCR pairs. A later analysis estimated false discovery rates by permuting HLA or CMV assignments 20 times. In a later analysis, co-occurring TCRs were grouped with DBSCAN, and TCRdist sequence similarity was added when clustering was performed within HLA-allele-positive subsets. For co-occurrence clustering, repertoires with fewer than 30,000 or more than 120,000 public chains were excluded, along with roughly 5 repertoires with anomalous nucleotide sharing. TCRdb re-hosts the immuneACCESS table, in-frame sequences only. Its copies lack some clones; in the studies checked, an unresolved V gene accounts for under half of them, and the cause for the rest is not known. The DNA was the basis for D and trimming; V, J and clone size are from that table. The table for this sample lists about 55,000 clones; roughly 77% of them were counted only once. Around 2.5% of the sample is in the top ten clones.

This clone was seen a handful of times. Its target antigen remains unknown. The input lacks base qualities; no much larger clone sits a single base away. The cohort was made up of 500 to 800 healthy bone marrow donors. Cohort members were all nominally healthy when sampled, although unrecorded immune exposures were likely present. The donor was CMV seronegative and belonged to the group of roughly 330 seronegative cohort members. Every donor gave a peripheral blood sample, and the peripheral blood mononuclear cells from that sample were used for TCR beta sequencing. Genomic DNA extraction from the blood cell samples was performed with the Qiagen DNeasy Blood Extraction Kit. The germline V gene (reference sequence) sets CDR1 to WNHNN and CDR2 to SYGVQD. Cut back by 5 bases and 9 bases, the V and J ends lie 23 bases apart. The CDR3 numbers 16 residues from cysteine through phenylalanine. The only DNA kept is the CDR3, 48 bases in frame from the first base.

The sequence links TRBV10-1 to TRBJ1-5; a weak D assignment points to TRBD1 (5 bases agree). Sequencing input: PBMCs. The receptor was isolated from a female donor in good health and CMV-seronegative. The CDR3 loop reads CASSPPRRGVVRPQHF. The nucleotides are TGCGCCAGCAGTCCCCCCCGGCGGGGGGTGGTACGGCCCCAGCATTTT.